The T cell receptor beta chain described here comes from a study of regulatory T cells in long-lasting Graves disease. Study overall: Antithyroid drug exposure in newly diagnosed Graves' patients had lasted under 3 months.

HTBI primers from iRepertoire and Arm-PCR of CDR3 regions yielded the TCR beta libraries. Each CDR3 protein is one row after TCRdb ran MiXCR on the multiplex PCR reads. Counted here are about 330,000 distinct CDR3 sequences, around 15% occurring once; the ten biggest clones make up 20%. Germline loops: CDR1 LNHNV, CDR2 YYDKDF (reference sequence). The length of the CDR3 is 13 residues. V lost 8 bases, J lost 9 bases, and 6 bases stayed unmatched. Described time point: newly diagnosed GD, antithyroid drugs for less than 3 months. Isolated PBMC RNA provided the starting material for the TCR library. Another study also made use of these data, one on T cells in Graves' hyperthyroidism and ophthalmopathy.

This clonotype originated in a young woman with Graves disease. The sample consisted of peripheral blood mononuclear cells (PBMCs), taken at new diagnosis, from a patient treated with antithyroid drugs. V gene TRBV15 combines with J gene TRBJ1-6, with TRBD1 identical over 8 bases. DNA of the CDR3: TGTGCCACCCGGCAGGGGGCTGGTTCACCCCTCCACTTT. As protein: CATRQGAGSPLHF.